Below, one T cell receptor beta chain is given with its context. The source of the sample is a study of blood T cell repertoires in COVID-19. Across the study: Sample material is recorded as cDNA or gDNA derived from T cells, B-cell-depleted T cells, or PBMCs.

This table comes from immunoSEQ multiplex PCR, and its TCRdb copy is limited to in-frame clones, with some not included. The repertoire includes roughly 250,000 clones, approximately 79% of them detected once, and about 4% sits in the top ten. Germline V gene lookup returns CDR1 GTSNPN and CDR2 SVGIG (reference sequence). The CDR3 consists of 17 residues. The V and J ends lost 1 base and 2 bases, in that order; junction bases with no gene match: 11. Sequencing was done on a sample of peripheral blood. The receptor's source is a woman in her thirties or forties with active or convalescent COVID-19. This chain uses TRBV30 with TRBJ2-3; the match to TRBD1 covers 8 bases. The CDR3 loop is CAWSAHMTGAPTDTQYF. The CDR3 nucleotides read TGTGCCTGGAGTGCCCACATGACAGGGGCCCCCACAGATACGCAGTATTTT.